The 29 T cell receptor beta chains reported below all come from one sample, sequenced in a study of identical twins. MiXCR, run by TCRdb on the 5' RACE reads, gives a single entry per CDR3 protein. The sample yields about 720,000 distinct CDR3 sequences, approximately 9% seen once. These data were likewise used in another study, on yellow fever vaccine responses in identical twins.

The sample taken for sequencing was PBMCs. These receptors were taken from a woman in her late teens or twenties in good health.

This chain connects TRBV7-2 to TRBJ2-2; D uncertain. In germline, CDR1 is SGHTA, CDR2 FQGNSA. Trimming removed 5 bases at V and 2 bases at J, with 12 bases between. This CDR3 comprises 15 residues. The DNA of the CDR3 is TGTGCCAGCAGCCAGACTCGACTTAACACCGGGGAGCTGTTTTTT. It translates to CASSQTRLNTGELFF.

This clonotype has just a few counts. V is TRBV6-1 and J is TRBJ2-1, with D tentatively TRBD2 (6 bases). V dropped 7 bases and J dropped 1 base, with 14 bases sitting between them. CDR3 size: 15 residues. The germline CDR1 and CDR2 sequences are MNHNS and SASEGT. The CDR3 loop is CASNREAGSYNEQFF. In DNA, the CDR3 is TGTGCCAGCAATAGGGAGGCCGGGTCCTACAATGAGCAGTTCTTC.

The J gene is TRBJ1-3, the V gene TRBV20-1, with D perhaps matching TRBD1 (6 bases). Germline values: CDR1 DFQATT, CDR2 SNEGSKA (reference sequence). The germline V and J ends were trimmed by 6 bases and 1 base, with 19 bases remaining between them. CDR3 size: 16 residues. The CDR3: CSASGQGFISGNTIYF. The DNA for the CDR3 is TGCAGTGCCTCAGGGCAGGGGTTTATTTCTGGAAACACCATATATTTT.

This clonotype showed up just a few times. This sequence joins TRBV29-1 and TRBJ1-1; D unclear. Trimming stripped 6 bases from V and 8 bases from J, with 13 bases between. This CDR3 is 11 amino acids long. CDR1 and CDR2 (germline): SQVTM, ANQGSEA. The CDR3 nucleotides read TGCAGCGTGGCAGCAGGATCAGAAGCTTTCTTT. Translating gives CSVAAGSEAFF.

CDR3: CSVAFPYTDTQYF. In nucleotides, the CDR3 is TGCAGCGTTGCATTTCCCTACACAGATACGCAGTATTTT. J is TRBJ2-3 and V is TRBV29-1; D gene uncertain. The length of the CDR3 is 13 residues. The ends were cut back, 4 bases at V and 2 bases at J, with 10 bases in the middle. Germline V gene sequence: CDR1 SQVTM, CDR2 ANQGSEA.

This chain uses TRBV20-1 with TRBJ2-1, with 11 bases matching TRBD2. V was pared by 3 bases and J by 8 bases, with 9 bases of the junction left unmatched. Germline V lookup: CDR1 DFQATT, CDR2 SNEGSKA (reference sequence). This CDR3 region has 15 residues. The CDR3 loop reads CSARRPSGRLDEQFF. The CDR3 DNA reads TGCAGTGCTAGGCGACCTAGCGGGAGGTTGGATGAGCAGTTCTTC.

The chain combines TRBV20-1 with TRBJ2-1, with D possibly matching TRBD1 (6 bases). CDR1 is DFQATT and CDR2 is SNEGSKA in the germline V gene (reference sequence). This CDR3 comprises 11 residues. The CDR3 region has the DNA TGCAGGGGGACACACGACAATGAGCAGTTCTTC. Translation: CRGTHDNEQFF.

V and J are TRBV7-9 and TRBJ2-7, with D perhaps assigned TRBD1 or TRBD2 (5 bases each). CDR3 size: 15 residues. Germline lookup yields CDR1 SEHNR and CDR2 FQNEAQ (reference sequence). Trimming cost V 0 bases and J 0 bases, with 9 bases left between them. CDR3 amino acids: CASSLAIGTSYEQYF. The CDR3, as DNA: TGTGCCAGCAGCTTAGCGATAGGGACCTCCTACGAGCAGTACTTC. Filled out from reference TRBV7-9 and TRBJ2-7, the complete variable domain reads DTGVSQNPRHKITKRGQNVTFRCDPISEHNRLYWYRQTLGQGPEFLTYFQNEAQLEKSRLLSDRFSAERPKGSFSTLEIQRTEQGDSAMYLCASSLAIGTSYEQYFGPGTRLTVT.

The chain has TRBV12-3 or TRBV12-4 and TRBJ2-1; unclear D gene. The CDR3 is 15 amino acids. Trimming cost V 3 bases and J 10 bases, with 19 bases left between them. The CDR3 here is CASSLGGIPFQEQFF. DNA for the CDR3: TGTGCCAGCAGTTTGGGTGGGATCCCTTTCCAGGAGCAGTTCTTC.

The chain has TRBV7-9 and TRBJ2-1, with 10 bases that match TRBD1. Germline V gene lookup returns CDR1 SEHNR and CDR2 FQNEAQ (reference sequence). V lost 1 base, J lost 8 bases, and 2 bases stayed unmatched. There are 14 residues in the CDR3. CDR3: CASSLGGTGDEQFF. The CDR3 nucleotides are TGTGCCAGCAGCTTAGGGGGGACAGGGGATGAGCAGTTCTTC.

This clonotype occurred a few times. V usage is TRBV12-1 and J usage is TRBJ2-1; no DNA check was done on the table's D call, TRBD1. TRBV12-1 is annotated as a pseudogene. This CDR3 comprises 15 residues. CDR3 in DNA: TGTGCCATGATTGGACGGGACCCCCCATGGGGTGAGCAGTTCTTC. Protein sequence: CAMIGRDPPWGEQFF.

This clonotype was seen repeatedly, ten times or more. The V and J genes are TRBV28 and TRBJ2-1; no clear D gene. The CDR3 loop spans 14 amino acids. Trimming left V 4 bases short and J 4 bases short, with 11 bases between. The germline V gene encodes CDR1 MDHEN and CDR2 SYDVKM. CDR3 region: CASSSRPSYNEQFF. CDR3 in DNA: TGTGCCAGCAGTTCCCGCCCCTCTTACAATGAGCAGTTCTTC. The whole variable domain, filled in from reference TRBV28 and TRBJ2-1, reads DVKVTQSSRYLVKRTGEKVFLECVQDMDHENMFWYRQDPGLGLRLIYFSYDVKMKEKGDIPEGYSVSREKKERFSLILESASTNQTSMYLCASSSRPSYNEQFFGPGTRLTVL.

This clonotype was found a few times. The chain recombines TRBV4-1 with TRBJ2-6; maybe TRBD1 (5 bases). This CDR3 comprises 16 residues. V lost 0 bases and J lost 2, with 8 bases in between. Germline loops: CDR1 MGHRA, CDR2 YSYEKL. CDR3 nucleotide sequence: TGCGCCAGCAGCCAAGACACAGGCCCTGGGGCCAACGTCCTGACTTTC. This translates into CASSQDTGPGANVLTF.

This clonotype appeared a few times. The chain has TRBV20-1 and TRBJ1-5, with D possibly TRBD1 on 5 matching bases. V was clipped by 2 bases and J by 7 bases, with 12 bases between them. Germline CDR1 reads DFQATT; CDR2 reads SNEGSKA (reference sequence). The CDR3 has 13 residues. The CDR3 reads CSARKQQGQPQHF. DNA for the CDR3: TGCAGTGCTAGAAAGCAGCAGGGACAGCCCCAGCATTTT.

Many counts were recorded for this clonotype. The rearrangement joins TRBV29-1 to TRBJ2-1, with TRBD1 matching 7 bases. Germline values: CDR1 SQVTM, CDR2 ANQGSEA. The CDR3 sequence is 11 residues long. V was pared by 8 bases and J by 9 bases, with 7 bases of the junction left unmatched. The DNA for the CDR3 is TGCAGCCCCGTGACAGGGTTTGAGCAGTTCTTC. It is translated as CSPVTGFEQFF.

The chain carries TRBV18 and TRBJ2-1; TRBD2 matches at 7 bases. This CDR3 has 14 amino acids. Germline V gives CDR1 KGHSH, CDR2 LQKENI. V was pared by 0 bases and J by 8 bases, with 4 bases of the junction left unmatched. The CDR3 DNA sequence: TGTGCCAGCTCACCACCCCTCCGGGAGGATGAGCAGTTCTTC. Encoded protein: CASSPPLREDEQFF.

This clonotype appeared many times. The V gene is TRBV29-1, the J gene TRBJ2-7; perhaps TRBD1 as D (8 bases). The V end lost 1 base, the J end lost 5 bases, and 18 bases lay between the germline ends. There are 15 residues in the CDR3. The germline V gene encodes CDR1 SQVTM and CDR2 ANQGSEA. The CDR3, as DNA: TGCAGCGTTGAAGGGGATTGGACAGGGAGGGACGAGCAGTACTTC. It translates to CSVEGDWTGRDEQYF.

A single count supports this clonotype. A much bigger clone sits one base away, suggesting this may be a read error. CDR3 region: CASSQTSAYSYNEQLF. CDR3 nucleotide sequence: TGCGCCAGCAGCCAAACTAGCGCCTACTCTTACAATGAGCAGTTATTC. The V call is TRBV4-3, the J call TRBJ2-1; 7 nucleotides match TRBD2. The CDR3 length is 16 residues. The germline V gene has CDR1 LGHNA and CDR2 YSLEER.

V gene TRBV2 combines with J gene TRBJ2-1, with TRBD2 matching 14 bases. The germline gives CDR1 SNHLY, CDR2 FYNNEI. Losses at the gene ends were 6 bases for V and 4 bases for J; bases not matched to a gene: 5. This CDR3 spans 16 amino acids. The CDR3 sequence: CASRGLAGERYNEQFF. As DNA, the CDR3 is TGTGCCAGCAGGGGACTAGCGGGAGAGAGGTACAATGAGCAGTTCTTC.

The rearrangement uses TRBV4-2 and TRBJ2-5; D perhaps matches TRBD2 (7 bases). The germline V and J ends were trimmed by 0 bases and 4 bases, with 21 bases remaining between them. Germline V CDR1 and CDR2: LGHNA, YNFKEQ. The CDR3 contains 18 residues. The CDR3 protein is CASSQEGVGRGTGETQYF. The CDR3 nucleotides read TGTGCCAGCAGCCAAGAGGGGGTTGGGAGGGGGACCGGAGAGACCCAGTACTTC.

Ten or more counts support this clonotype. V usage is TRBV18 and J usage is TRBJ2-1; TRBD1 matches at 7 bases. This CDR3 spans 14 amino acids. The ends lost 2 bases at V and 10 bases at J; junction bases unmatched: 8. The germline gives CDR1 KGHSH, CDR2 LQKENI. CDR3 in DNA: TGTGCCAGCTCACCATTGACAGGGAACGGGGAGCAGTTCTTC. Translated: CASSPLTGNGEQFF.

This clonotype has more than one count but fewer than ten. This chain links TRBV7-2 with TRBJ2-5, with D possibly TRBD2 on 6 matching bases. Per germline, CDR1 SGHTA and CDR2 FQGNSA. This CDR3 is 15 amino acids long. The V end was cut by 5 bases, the J end by 10 bases, with 23 bases between. CDR3 nucleotide sequence: TGTGCCAGCAGCCCCGCGGCGGGGACCTCTTGGGGCCAGTACTTC. As protein: CASSPAAGTSWGQYF.

This clonotype came up a few times. The gene calls are TRBV27 and TRBJ2-3; 7 bases align to TRBD1. The V segment lost 4 bases and the J segment 1 base; nucleotides outside the gene matches: 8. CDR3 length equals 16 residues. Germline CDR1 MNHEY, CDR2 SMNVEV (reference sequence). The CDR3 protein is CASSSRTGRGTDTQYF. CDR3 coding DNA: TGTGCCAGCAGTTCTCGGACAGGACGAGGCACAGATACGCAGTATTTT.

For this clonotype: Mismatch with germline at one junction end may stem from a read error. The chain is built from TRBV6-5 and TRBJ2-7; TRBD1 matches 9 bases. Germline-derived CDR1 and CDR2 are MNHEY and SVGAGI. This CDR3 spans 15 amino acids. In DNA form, the CDR3 reads TGTGCCAGCAGTTACCCGGGACAGGGCTCCTGCGAGCAGTACTTC. The encoded protein is CASSYPGQGSCEQYF.

This clonotype was counted between two and nine times. This chain connects TRBV4-2 to TRBJ1-6; no clear D. The CDR3 totals 16 residues. V shed 1 base and J shed 0 bases, with 7 bases lying between them. The germline V gene has CDR1 LGHNA and CDR2 YNFKEQ. The DNA of the CDR3 is TGTGCCAGCAGCCAAGCGGCGAGCTCCTATAATTCACCCCTCCACTTT. Translated: CASSQAASSYNSPLHF.

This clonotype was detected many times. This rearrangement joins TRBV5-1 to TRBJ1-3; weak D call: TRBD1 (6 bases). The germline V and J ends were trimmed by 4 bases and 4 bases, with 21 bases remaining between them. The CDR3 extends over 17 amino acids. Germline CDR1 and CDR2: SGHRS and YFSETQ. CDR3 in DNA: TGCGCCAGCAGCCCCAACCCGGACAGCCGTGGAGGAAACACCATATATTTT. Protein product: CASSPNPDSRGGNTIYF.

The sample holds a few counts of this clonotype. The V gene is TRBV20-1, the J gene TRBJ2-5, with 12 nucleotides matching TRBD2. Per germline, CDR1 DFQATT and CDR2 SNEGSKA (reference sequence). The V segment lost 3 bases and the J segment 5 bases; nucleotides outside the gene matches: 13. The CDR3 length is 17 residues. The CDR3 bases are TGCAGTGCTAGTCTCCTAGCGGGGGGGCTTTTCAGGGAGACCCAGTACTTC. Encoded protein: CSASLLAGGLFRETQYF.

This clonotype was seen more than once but under ten times. The chain recombines TRBV18 with TRBJ2-1; 9 nucleotides agree with TRBD2. Germline CDR1 is KGHSH and CDR2 is LQKENI. V shed 2 bases and J 0 bases; nucleotides not matched to a gene: 8. This CDR3 is built from 18 residues. CDR3 sequence reads: CASSPIVGSGSSYNEQFF. The CDR3 DNA sequence: TGTGCCAGCTCACCAATAGTGGGTAGCGGGAGCTCCTACAATGAGCAGTTCTTC.

This clonotype was seen many times. This rearrangement joins TRBV27 to TRBJ2-7; possible D gene TRBD2, 6 bases. This CDR3 region has 13 residues. V was clipped by 4 bases and J by 7 bases, with 14 bases between them. Germline lookup yields CDR1 MNHEY and CDR2 SMNVEV (reference sequence). The CDR3 here is CASSSKSSGEQYF. Here the CDR3 DNA reads TGTGCCAGCAGTTCGAAATCGAGCGGGGAGCAGTACTTC.